Listed here is a single T cell receptor (beta chain). While the first cohort had around 700 subjects, the donors belonged to the separate validation cohort of 100 to 150 subjects. The data originate from a study of cytomegalovirus exposure and HLA in healthy donors. Study information: According to later analysis, the same platform produced the 120 validation and approximately 630 first-cohort repertoires.

The protocol was immunoSEQ multiplex PCR, while the TCRdb copy is restricted to in-frame clones and leaves out a portion. The data show about 220,000 clones, around nine tenths seen once. CDR1 and CDR2 from the germline V gene are SGHRS and YFSETQ. Germline trimming cut 0 bases from V and 7 bases from J; bases unmatched to any gene: 3. The CDR3 is made up of 15 amino acids. V usage is TRBV5-1 and J usage is TRBJ1-6; the match to TRBD1 covers 8 bases. This sequence originates from a woman aged 18 to 35 in good health and CMV-seronegative. The specimen was PBMCs. In DNA, the CDR3 is TGCGCCAGCAGCTTGGCCGGACAGGGAAATTCACCCCTCCACTTT. Encoded protein: CASSLAGQGNSPLHF.